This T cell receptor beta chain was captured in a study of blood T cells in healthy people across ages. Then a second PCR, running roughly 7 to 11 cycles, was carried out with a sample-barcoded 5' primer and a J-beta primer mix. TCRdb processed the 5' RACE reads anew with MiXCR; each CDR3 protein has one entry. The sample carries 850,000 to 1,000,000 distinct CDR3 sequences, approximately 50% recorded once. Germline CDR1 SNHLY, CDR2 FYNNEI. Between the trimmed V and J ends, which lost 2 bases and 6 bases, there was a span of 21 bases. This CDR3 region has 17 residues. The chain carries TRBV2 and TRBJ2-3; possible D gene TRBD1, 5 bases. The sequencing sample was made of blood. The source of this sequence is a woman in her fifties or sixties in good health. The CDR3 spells CASSEQYGPAGIDTQYF. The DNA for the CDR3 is TGTGCCAGCAGTGAACAATATGGCCCGGCAGGGATTGATACGCAGTATTTT.